This T cell receptor beta chain was retrieved from a study of OX40 agonist ivuxolimab in advanced cancers. About the study: Subjects had a mean age of roughly 60 years, with a range of 23 to 79; more than 70% were male. Study observations and caveats: Some nonresponders also had low normalized T-cell clonal expansion.

Looked up from germline, CDR1 is SGHRS and CDR2 is YFSETQ. Trimming shortened V by 0 bases and J by 0 bases, and 4 bases separated the two germline ends. This CDR3 is built from 15 residues. The protocol was immunoSEQ multiplex PCR, while the TCRdb copy is restricted to in-frame clones and leaves out a portion. The table has roughly 41,000 clones, about 90% seen once. This clone has a single count. The antigen is not known. Other DNA sequences in this specimen translate into the identical CDR3. This TCR came from an adult with an advanced solid tumor such as melanoma, head and neck, liver or kidney cancer. V gene TRBV5-1 combines with J gene TRBJ2-6; D is uncertain. Source: CD4+ or CD8+ T cells sorted from blood, taken in a trial of the OX40 agonist ivuxolimab. This CDR3 reads CASSLALSGANVLTF. Written as DNA, the CDR3 is TGCGCCAGCAGCTTGGCCCTCTCTGGGGCCAACGTCCTGACTTTC.